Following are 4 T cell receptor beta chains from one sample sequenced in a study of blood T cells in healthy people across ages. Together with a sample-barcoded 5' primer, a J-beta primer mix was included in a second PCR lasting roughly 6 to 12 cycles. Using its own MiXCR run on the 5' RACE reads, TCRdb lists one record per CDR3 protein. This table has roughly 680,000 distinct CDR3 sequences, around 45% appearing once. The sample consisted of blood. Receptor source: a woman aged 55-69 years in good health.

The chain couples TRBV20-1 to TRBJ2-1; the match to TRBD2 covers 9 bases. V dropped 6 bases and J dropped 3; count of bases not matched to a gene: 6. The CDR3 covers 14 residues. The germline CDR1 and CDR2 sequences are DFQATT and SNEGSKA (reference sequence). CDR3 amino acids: CSAAIAGDYNEQFF. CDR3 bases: TGCAGTGCGGCGATAGCGGGAGACTACAATGAGCAGTTCTTC.

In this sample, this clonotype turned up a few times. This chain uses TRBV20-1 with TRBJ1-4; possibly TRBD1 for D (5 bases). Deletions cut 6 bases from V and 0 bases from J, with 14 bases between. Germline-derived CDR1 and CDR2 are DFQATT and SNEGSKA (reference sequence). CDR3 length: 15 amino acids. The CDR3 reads CSARESGATNEKLFF. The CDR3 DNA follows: TGCAGTGCCAGGGAATCCGGAGCAACTAATGAAAAACTGTTTTTT.

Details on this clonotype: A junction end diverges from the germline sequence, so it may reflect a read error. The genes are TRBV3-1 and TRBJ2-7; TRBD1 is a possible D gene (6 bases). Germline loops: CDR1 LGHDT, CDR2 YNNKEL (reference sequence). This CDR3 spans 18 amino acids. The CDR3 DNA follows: TGTGCCGGCAGCCCCGGTGAGCGGACAGTAAGAGGGGACAATGAGCAGTACTTC. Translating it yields CAGSPGERTVRGDNEQYF.

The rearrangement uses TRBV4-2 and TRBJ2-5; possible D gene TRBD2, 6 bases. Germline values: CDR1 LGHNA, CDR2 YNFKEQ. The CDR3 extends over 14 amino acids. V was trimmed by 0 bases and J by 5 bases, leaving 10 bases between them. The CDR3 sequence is CASSQDWRAETQYF. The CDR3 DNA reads TGTGCCAGCAGCCAAGATTGGAGGGCCGAGACCCAGTACTTC.